Shown below are 30 T cell receptor beta chains from a single sample sequenced in a study of cytomegalovirus exposure and HLA in healthy donors. This table comes from immunoSEQ multiplex PCR, and its TCRdb copy is limited to in-frame clones, with some not included. The profile covers about 140,000 clones, with 85% to 90% appearing a single time and just under 3% taken by the ten largest. Sequencing was done on a sample of PBMCs. These TCRs come from a man younger than 30 in good health and CMV-seronegative.

This rearrangement joins TRBV19 to TRBJ1-3; 10 bases agree with TRBD1. The J segment lost 5 bases and the V segment lost 5 bases, leaving 6 bases of the junction unmatched. The CDR3 runs to 15 residues. Germline CDR1 is LNHDA and CDR2 is SQIVND (reference sequence). CDR3 nucleotides: TGTGCCAGTAGTGTTGGACAGGGGGGCAGAAACACCATATATTTT. Translated, it gives CASSVGQGGRNTIYF.

V usage is TRBV27 and J usage is TRBJ2-2; TRBD2 aligns across 10 bases. CDR3 length: 16 amino acids. J lost 4 bases, V lost 2 bases, and 4 bases had no gene match. From germline, CDR1 is MNHEY and CDR2 SMNVEV (reference sequence). CDR3: CASSLLAGVSTGELFF. The CDR3 bases are TGTGCCAGCAGTTTACTAGCGGGAGTATCCACCGGGGAGCTGTTTTTT.

V usage is TRBV5-1 and J usage is TRBJ2-2, with 7 bases lining up with TRBD1. Germline V gene sequence: CDR1 SGHRS, CDR2 YFSETQ. The trim removed 4 bases at V and 5 bases at J, leaving 5 bases unmatched. CDR3 length: 14 residues. Written as DNA, the CDR3 is TGCGCCAGCAGCCAGAAACAGGGGACCGGGGAGCTGTTTTTT. The encoded protein is CASSQKQGTGELFF. The whole variable domain, remainder taken from reference TRBV5-1 and TRBJ2-2, is KAGVTQTPRYLIKTRGQQVTLSCSPISGHRSVSWYQQTPGQGLQFLFEYFSETQRNKGNFPGRFSGRQFSNSRSEMNVSTLELGDSALYLCASSQKQGTGELFFGEGSRLTVL.

The chain couples TRBV7-2 to TRBJ2-7; TRBD2 matches at 9 bases. The V gene end was trimmed by 4 bases and the J gene end by 3 bases; junction bases not matched to a gene: 1. The length of the CDR3 is 13 residues. The germline V gene has CDR1 SGHTA and CDR2 FQGNSA. CDR3: CASSYSGGYEQYF. As DNA, the CDR3 is TGTGCCAGCAGCTATAGCGGGGGCTACGAGCAGTACTTC.

This clone was counted ten times or more. This chain connects TRBV9 to TRBJ1-2; D is ambiguous. This CDR3 has 12 amino acids. The germline V and J ends were trimmed by 0 bases and 4 bases, with 4 bases remaining between them. In germline, CDR1 is SGDLS, CDR2 YYNGEE. This CDR3 is CASSVDSYGYTF. The CDR3 DNA reads as TGTGCCAGCAGCGTAGACAGCTATGGCTACACCTTC.

The CDR3 nucleotides are TGCGCCAGCAGCCCCGTAGCGGGAGGATTTGATGAGCAGTTCTTC. Translation gives CASSPVAGGFDEQFF. The rearrangement links TRBV4-3 to TRBJ2-1; 10 nucleotides line up with TRBD2. CDR3 length equals 15 residues. Germline lookup yields CDR1 LGHNA and CDR2 YSLEER. Trimming removed 4 bases from V and 8 bases from J; junction bases left unmatched: 8.

This sequence joins TRBV7-2 and TRBJ2-7; 8 bases are a match to TRBD1. The CDR3 covers 13 residues. Germline values: CDR1 SGHTA, CDR2 FQGNSA. The V and J ends lost 5 bases and 10 bases, in that order; junction bases with no gene match: 10. The CDR3 nucleotides are TGTGCCAGCAGCCGGACAGGGTCTTTAGGTCAGTACTTC. Its protein product is CASSRTGSLGQYF.

The rearrangement links TRBV10-3 to TRBJ2-7; 10 nucleotides align to TRBD1. Per germline, CDR1 ENHRY and CDR2 SYGVKD. V shed 6 bases and J 0 bases; nucleotides not matched to a gene: 2. The CDR3 extends over 14 amino acids. Written as DNA, the CDR3 is TGTGCCATCAGAGGGACAGGGGCCTCCTACGAGCAGTACTTC. Its protein product is CAIRGTGASYEQYF.

V and J are TRBV11-2 and TRBJ2-3; TRBD2 is a possible D gene (6 bases). The CDR3 totals 16 residues. Between the trimmed V and J ends, which lost 3 bases and 2 bases, there was a span of 15 bases. Per the germline V gene, CDR1 is SGHAT and CDR2 is FQNNGV. The CDR3 DNA sequence: TGTGCCAGCAGCTTCCACCCTAGCGCATTCACAGATACGCAGTATTTT. It translates to CASSFHPSAFTDTQYF.

The chain combines TRBV19 with TRBJ1-6; TRBD1 matches 7 bases. The CDR3 runs 14 residues. Germline trimming cut 5 bases from V and 13 bases from J; bases unmatched to any gene: 11. CDR1 LNHDA and CDR2 SQIVND come from the germline V gene (reference sequence). CDR3 region: CASSLPGTAVPLHF. Written as DNA, the CDR3 is TGTGCCAGTAGTCTACCCGGGACAGCCGTTCCCCTCCACTTT.

This clone was counted between two and nine times. The chain carries TRBV19 and TRBJ1-2; D gene unclear. The CDR3 extends over 17 amino acids. CDR1 LNHDA and CDR2 SQIVND come from the germline V gene (reference sequence). Trimming cost V 2 bases and J 6 bases, with 22 bases left between them. The CDR3 region is CASSIIIPGTVSNGYTF. The CDR3 bases are TGTGCCAGTAGTATAATCATCCCAGGAACGGTCTCCAATGGCTACACCTTC.

A few counts support this clone. V and J are TRBV28 and TRBJ1-5, with D hard to call. The germline V and J ends were trimmed by 3 bases and 1 base, with 10 bases remaining between them. This CDR3 region has 15 residues. CDR1 is MDHEN, CDR2 SYDVKM, per germline. In DNA, the CDR3 is TGTGCCAGCAGTTTTATCGAGGAGAGCAATCAGCCCCAGCATTTT. This sequence encodes CASSFIEESNQPQHF.

This clone occurred once. This sequence joins TRBV2 and TRBJ2-2; TRBD2 is a possible D gene (6 bases). CDR1 is SNHLY, CDR2 FYNNEI, per germline. Trimming removed 4 bases at V and 2 bases at J, with 8 bases between. This CDR3 has 14 residues. CDR3 loop: CASSGDLNTGELFF. CDR3 bases: TGTGCCAGCAGTGGGGACTTAAACACCGGGGAGCTGTTTTTT. The full variable domain, completed using reference TRBV2 and TRBJ2-2, is EPEVTQTPSHQVTQMGQEVILRCVPISNHLYFYWYRQILGQKVEFLVSFYNNEISEKSEIFDDQFSVERPDGSNFTLKIRSTKLEDSAMYFCASSGDLNTGELFFGEGSRLTVL.

The chain carries TRBV9 and TRBJ2-7; TRBD2 matches at 7 bases. The junction had 11 bases not matched to a gene; V was cut back by 3 bases and J by 2 bases. The CDR3 runs to 16 residues. Germline assignment: CDR1 SGDLS and CDR2 YYNGEE. The CDR3 coding sequence is TGTGCCAGCAGCGGGGGACTCGAGCGGGAAACCTACGAGCAGTACTTC. As protein: CASSGGLERETYEQYF.

The chain recombines TRBV5-5 with TRBJ2-1, with TRBD1 matching over 8 bases. J lost 3 bases, V lost 0 bases, and 2 bases had no gene match. The CDR3 has 15 amino acids. Germline CDR1 SGHKS, CDR2 YYEKEE (reference sequence). The chain's CDR3 is CASSLGTGIYNEQFF. Written as DNA, the CDR3 is TGTGCCAGCAGCTTGGGGACAGGGATCTACAATGAGCAGTTCTTC. Combining the CDR3 with reference TRBV5-5 and TRBJ2-1 gives the whole variable domain DAGVTQSPTHLIKTRGQQVTLRCSPISGHKSVSWYQQVLGQGPQFIFQYYEKEERGRGNFPDRFSARQFPNYSSELNVNALLLGDSALYLCASSLGTGIYNEQFFGPGTRLTVL.

The chain joins TRBV2 to TRBJ2-7; 9 bases fit TRBD1. The V segment lost 10 bases and the J segment 2 bases; nucleotides outside the gene matches: 6. This CDR3 has 13 residues. Germline V gene sequence: CDR1 SNHLY, CDR2 FYNNEI. Written as DNA, the CDR3 is TGTGCCACCCGGGACAGGGACACCTACGAGCAGTACTTC. Translation gives CATRDRDTYEQYF.

This clone was observed a handful of times. The chain is built from TRBV13 and TRBJ1-5; the D is unclear. The germline V gene has CDR1 PRHDT and CDR2 FYEKMQ (reference sequence). The CDR3 is 14 residues long. Between the trimmed V and J ends, which lost 0 bases and 2 bases, there was a span of 5 bases. DNA for the CDR3: TGTGCCAGCAGCTTAGGGGCGGGCAATCAGCCCCAGCATTTT. Translation: CASSLGAGNQPQHF.

The rearrangement joins TRBV9 to TRBJ2-5, with D tentatively TRBD2 (5 bases). Trimming removed 4 bases from V and 3 bases from J, with 10 bases in between. CDR3 length: 13 residues. The germline V gene has CDR1 SGDLS and CDR2 YYNGEE. CDR3 DNA sequence: TGTGCCAGCAGCCCGGGAAGAGAAGAGACCCAGTACTTC. Translated: CASSPGREETQYF.

The genes are TRBV7-8 and TRBJ2-7; 11 nucleotides align to TRBD2. Germline CDR1 and CDR2: SGHVS and FQNEAQ. CDR3 length: 18 amino acids. The junction had 12 bases not matched to a gene; V was cut back by 2 bases and J by 3 bases. CDR3 sequence (DNA): TGTGCCAGCAGCTTAACCCCCTCCCCGGGACTAGCGGTCTACGAGCAGTACTTC. This codes for CASSLTPSPGLAVYEQYF.

This clone has a single count. V and J are TRBV7-9 and TRBJ1-2; possible D gene TRBD1, 5 bases. CDR1 and CDR2 (germline): SEHNR, FQNEAQ (reference sequence). The V end was cut by 3 bases, the J end by 7 bases, with 12 bases between. The length of the CDR3 is 13 residues. The CDR3 spells CASSLIGGTGYTF. As DNA, the CDR3 is TGTGCCAGCAGCTTGATTGGAGGGACTGGCTACACCTTC.

V gene TRBV4-1 combines with J gene TRBJ2-1, with 8 bases matching TRBD2. V lost 4 bases, J lost 0 bases, and 8 bases stayed unmatched. This CDR3 spans 17 amino acids. Germline V gene lookup returns CDR1 MGHRA and CDR2 YSYEKL. The CDR3 nucleotides are TGCGCCAGCAGCCTCCGGGTAGCGGGGAGCTCCTACAATGAGCAGTTCTTC. Translation gives CASSLRVAGSSYNEQFF.

The chain couples TRBV27 to TRBJ1-6, with 8 positions matching TRBD1. CDR1 is MNHEY and CDR2 is SMNVEV in the germline V gene (reference sequence). This CDR3 has 14 residues. V lost 6 bases, J lost 10 bases, and 8 bases stayed unmatched. The CDR3 DNA reads TGTGCCAGCAGACTGGACAGGGTTTACTCACCCCTCCACTTT. Amino acid sequence: CASRLDRVYSPLHF.

The chain is built from TRBV27 and TRBJ1-1; TRBD1 is a possible D gene (5 bases). Trimming removed 2 bases at V and 4 bases at J, with 26 bases between. The CDR3 loop spans 19 amino acids. CDR1 MNHEY and CDR2 SMNVEV come from the germline V gene (reference sequence). DNA for the CDR3: TGTGCCAGCAGTTTAGTGGCTTCGGGGACTCCCACTCATGGCACTGAAGCTTTCTTT. It translates to CASSLVASGTPTHGTEAFF.

CDR3 DNA sequence: TGTGCCAGCAGTTCCCCGGGACAGGGGGTGGAGACCCAGTACTTC. The encoded protein is CASSSPGQGVETQYF. The chain couples TRBV27 to TRBJ2-5, with 11 bases matching TRBD1. The V gene end was trimmed by 4 bases and the J gene end by 5 bases; junction bases not matched to a gene: 6. The CDR3 is 15 amino acids. Germline V lookup: CDR1 MNHEY, CDR2 SMNVEV (reference sequence).

The rearrangement uses TRBV7-2 and TRBJ2-1; 8 nucleotides align to TRBD2. V shed 5 bases, J shed 2 bases, and the junction held 5 bases outside the gene matches. Germline V gene data show CDR1 as SGHTA and CDR2 as FQGNSA. The CDR3 runs to 15 residues. The CDR3 DNA is TGTGCCAGCAGCGCGCGGGGGGACACCTACAATGAGCAGTTCTTC. Its protein product is CASSARGDTYNEQFF.

This clone was observed a handful of times. The V gene is TRBV4-2, the J gene TRBJ2-3; 11 positions match TRBD2. With 2 bases clipped from V and 6 bases from J, the junction kept 10 bases outside the gene matches. The CDR3 consists of 17 residues. The V gene's germline CDR1 is LGHNA and CDR2 YNFKEQ. DNA of the CDR3: TGTGCCAGCAGCCAATCCTTTTCTAGCGGGGGGATGGATACGCAGTATTTT. Translated, it gives CASSQSFSSGGMDTQYF.

The V and J genes are TRBV4-2 and TRBJ1-1; D is unresolved. The CDR3 extends over 13 amino acids. Per the germline V gene, CDR1 is LGHNA and CDR2 is YNFKEQ. V was pared by 4 bases and J by 2 bases, with 8 bases between. The CDR3 DNA sequence: TGTGCCAGCAGCCCAATAGCTAACACTGAAGCTTTCTTT. The encoded protein is CASSPIANTEAFF.

This chain uses TRBV6-6 with TRBJ2-2; no firm D call. Between the trimmed V and J ends, which lost 8 bases and 3 bases, there was a span of 10 bases. The CDR3 is 13 residues long. Germline V gene lookup returns CDR1 MNHNY and CDR2 SVGAGI (reference sequence). Here the CDR3 reads CASPRPDTGELFF. CDR3 coding DNA: TGTGCCAGCCCCAGGCCTGACACCGGGGAGCTGTTTTTT.

The chain links TRBV28 to TRBJ1-5, with 11 bases matching TRBD1. This CDR3 spans 15 amino acids. The V and J ends lost 7 bases and 7 bases, in that order; junction bases with no gene match: 9. Germline V gene data show CDR1 as MDHEN and CDR2 as SYDVKM. The DNA of the CDR3 is TGTGCCAGCAATACCGGGACAGGGGGAAGCCAGCCCCAGCATTTT. Its translation: CASNTGTGGSQPQHF.

Comment on this clone: Other DNA variants within this sample encode the same CDR3. The rearrangement uses TRBV27 and TRBJ2-5; D is possibly TRBD2 (6 bases). The germline V and J ends were trimmed by 2 bases and 2 bases, with 6 bases remaining between them. From germline, CDR1 is MNHEY and CDR2 SMNVEV (reference sequence). The CDR3 totals 13 residues. The chain's CDR3 is CASSLSGQETQYF. CDR3 DNA: TGTGCCAGCAGTTTAAGCGGGCAAGAGACCCAGTACTTC.